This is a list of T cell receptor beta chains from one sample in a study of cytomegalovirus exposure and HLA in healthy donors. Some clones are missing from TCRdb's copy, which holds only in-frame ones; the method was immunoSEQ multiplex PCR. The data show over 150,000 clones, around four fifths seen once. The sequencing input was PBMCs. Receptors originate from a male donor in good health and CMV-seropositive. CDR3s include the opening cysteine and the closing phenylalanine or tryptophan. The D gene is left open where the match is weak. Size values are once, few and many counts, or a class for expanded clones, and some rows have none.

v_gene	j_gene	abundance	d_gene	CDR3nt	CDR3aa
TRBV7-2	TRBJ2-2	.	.	TGTGCCAGCAGCCCAGGGGCCGGCACCGGGGAGCTGTTTTTT	CASSPGAGTGELFF
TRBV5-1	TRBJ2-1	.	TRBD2	TGCGCCAGCAGTTCGGGGACTAGCGGGCTTCGGGGTGAGCAGTTCTTC	CASSSGTSGLRGEQFF
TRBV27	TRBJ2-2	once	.	TGTGCCAGCAGTTTATGGGGGGCGAACACCGGGGAGCTGTTTTTT	CASSLWGANTGELFF
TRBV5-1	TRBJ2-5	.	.	TGCGCCAGCAGCTTAGGGGTACAAGAGACCCAGTACTTC	CASSLGVQETQYF
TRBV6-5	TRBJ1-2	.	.	TGTGCCAGCAGTTACACGGCGCTCTTCAATCAGGACTACACCTTC	CASSYTALFNQDYTF
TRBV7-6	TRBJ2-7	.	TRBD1	TGTGCCAGCAGCCGGGACAGGGGGCCGACCTACGAGCAGTACTTC	CASSRDRGPTYEQYF
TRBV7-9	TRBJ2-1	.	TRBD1	TGTGCCAGCAGCTTAGGACAGGGAAGCTCCTACAATGAGCAGTTCTTC	CASSLGQGSSYNEQFF
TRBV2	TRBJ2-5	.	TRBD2	TGTGCCAGCAGGGCCCGACTAGCGGATCGGACCCAGTACTTC	CASRARLADRTQYF
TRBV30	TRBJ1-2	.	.	TGTGCCTGGAGCCCAGGGTTTGTGGGCTACACCTTC	CAWSPGFVGYTF
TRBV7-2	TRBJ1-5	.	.	TGTGCCAGCAGCTTAGGAGGAAGTCAGCCCCAGCATTTT	CASSLGGSQPQHF
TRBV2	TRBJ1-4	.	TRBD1	TGTGCCAGCAGTAGGGGGCTCGGGAGCGAAAAACTGTTTTTT	CASSRGLGSEKLFF
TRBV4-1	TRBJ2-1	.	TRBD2	TGCGCCAGCAGCCAACTTCTAGCGGGGGTCGTTTGGAGGTACAATGAGCAGTTCTTC	CASSQLLAGVVWRYNEQFF
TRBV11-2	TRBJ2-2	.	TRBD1	TGTGCCAGCAGCGTCGGACAGGGTTATGACACCGGGGAGCTGTTTTTT	CASSVGQGYDTGELFF
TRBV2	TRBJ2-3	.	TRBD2	TGTGCCAGCACCGCAATCGCAGGGACTAGCGGGGGAAACACAGATACGCAGTATTTT	CASTAIAGTSGGNTDTQYF
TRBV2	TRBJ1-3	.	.	TGTGCCAGCAGTGGTAGAGGGGGTGGAAACACCATATATTTT	CASSGRGGGNTIYF
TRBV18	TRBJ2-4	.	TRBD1	TGTGCCAGCTCACCGACAGGGGGCTTGAAAAACATTCAGTACTTC	CASSPTGGLKNIQYF
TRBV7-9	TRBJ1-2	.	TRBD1	TGTGCCAGCAGGCCGACAGGGGATAACTATGGCTACACCTTC	CASRPTGDNYGYTF
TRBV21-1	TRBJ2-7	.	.	TGTGCCAGCACCAACGGGGGGTTGGGCTCCTACGAGCAGTACTTC	CASTNGGLGSYEQYF
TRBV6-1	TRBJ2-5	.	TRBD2	TGTGCGACTAGCGGGGGGGTTTTTGAGACCCAGTACTTC	CATSGGVFETQYF
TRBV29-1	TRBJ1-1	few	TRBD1	TGCAGCGTTGACGTGGGACAGGGGAACACTGAAGCTTTCTTT	CSVDVGQGNTEAFF
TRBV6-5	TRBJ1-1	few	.	TGTGCCAGCAGCCTCAGTGCGAACACTGAAGCTTTCTTT	CASSLSANTEAFF
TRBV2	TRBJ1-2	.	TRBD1	TGTGCCAGCAGTGAACTCGGGACAGCCTATGGCTACACCTTC	CASSELGTAYGYTF
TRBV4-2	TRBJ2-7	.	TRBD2	TGTGCCAGCAGCCAAGAACTAGCGGGGGCCTCCTACGAGCAGTACTTC	CASSQELAGASYEQYF
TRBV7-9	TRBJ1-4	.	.	TGTGCCAGCAGCTTGCCGGGAACAACTAATGAAAAACTGTTTTTT	CASSLPGTTNEKLFF
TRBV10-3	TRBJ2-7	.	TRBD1	TGTGCCATCAGTGACGTGGACAGGGGGCGCGGGCAGTACTTC	CAISDVDRGRGQYF
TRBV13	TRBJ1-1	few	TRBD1	TGTGCCAGCCGGGACAGCAACATGAACACTGAAGCTTTCTTT	CASRDSNMNTEAFF
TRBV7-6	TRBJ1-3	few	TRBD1	TGTGCCAGCAGCTTAGCGTTGGGACAGCTCTCTGGAAACACCATATATTTT	CASSLALGQLSGNTIYF
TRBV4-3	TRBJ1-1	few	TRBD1	TGCGCCAGCAGCCAAGATCAGGGGACAGGGAGTAAAGCTTTCTTT	CASSQDQGTGSKAFF
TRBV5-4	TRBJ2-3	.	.	TGTGCCAGCAGTGAGACAGCTTCCCCAGATACGCAGTATTTT	CASSETASPDTQYF
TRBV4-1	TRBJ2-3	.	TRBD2	TGCGCCAGCAGCCAAGATGGAGCGGGGGGAGTAGCAGATACGCAGTATTTT	CASSQDGAGGVADTQYF
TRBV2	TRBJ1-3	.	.	TGTGCCAGCAGTCCGGACAGATCCTCTGGAAACACCATATATTTT	CASSPDRSSGNTIYF
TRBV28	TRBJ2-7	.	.	TGTGCCAGCAGTTTACCCGGGTGCGAGCAGTACTTC	CASSLPGCEQYF
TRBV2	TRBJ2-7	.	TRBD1	TGTGCCAGCGGGCGGGACAGGCTCTACGAGCAGTACTTC	CASGRDRLYEQYF
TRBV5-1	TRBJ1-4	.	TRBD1	TGCGCCAGCAGCTTCCTCCCCGGGACAGGGAATGAAAAACTGTTTTTT	CASSFLPGTGNEKLFF
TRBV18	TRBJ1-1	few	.	TGTGCCAGCTCACCGGGGGAAGGGGGGAACACTGAAGCTTTCTTT	CASSPGEGGNTEAFF
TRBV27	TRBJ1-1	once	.	TGTGCCAGCAGTTCCCTCAACCTACAGGGGAACACTGAAGCTTTCTTT	CASSSLNLQGNTEAFF
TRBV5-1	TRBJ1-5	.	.	TGCGCCAGCAGCTTGGACGGGTATCAGCCCCAGCATTTT	CASSLDGYQPQHF
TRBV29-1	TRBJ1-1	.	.	TGCAGCGTTGAGGTCCCCCGGGGATGGATGAACACTGAAGCTTTCTTT	CSVEVPRGWMNTEAFF
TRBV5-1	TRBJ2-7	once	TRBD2	TGCGCCAGCAGCTTGGCCTCGGGGGGGCTTGTCTACGAGCAGTACTTC	CASSLASGGLVYEQYF
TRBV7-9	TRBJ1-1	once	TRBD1	TGTGCCAGCAGCTTAAATCTTAAGGGGGCAAACACTGAAGCTTTCTTT	CASSLNLKGANTEAFF
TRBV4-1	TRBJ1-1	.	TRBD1	TGCGCCAGCAGCCAAGATTGGAACAGGGGGCTTGACACTGAAGCTTTCTTT	CASSQDWNRGLDTEAFF
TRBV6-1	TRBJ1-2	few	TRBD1	TGTGCCAGCGGGACAGGGAGGTTCGATGGCTACACCTTC	CASGTGRFDGYTF
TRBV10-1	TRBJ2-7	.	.	TGCGCCAGCAGCCCGGGAAGCCCTTACGAGCAGTACTTC	CASSPGSPYEQYF
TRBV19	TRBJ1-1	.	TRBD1	TGTGCCAGTAGTATCGACAGGGAGAGCACTGAAGCTTTCTTT	CASSIDRESTEAFF
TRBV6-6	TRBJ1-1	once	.	TGTGCCAGCAGTTCGGGCAGGGTCACTGAAGCTTTCTTT	CASSSGRVTEAFF
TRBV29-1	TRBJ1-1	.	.	TGCAGCGGAAAAGGGGGATTGGCCACTGAAGCTTTCTTT	CSGKGGLATEAFF
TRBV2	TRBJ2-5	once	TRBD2	TGTGCCAGCCCTAGGACTAGACAAGAGACCCAGTACTTC	CASPRTRQETQYF
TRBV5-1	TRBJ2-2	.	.	TGCGCCAGCAGCGGCGGTGGACAGAACACCGGGGAGCTGTTTTTT	CASSGGGQNTGELFF
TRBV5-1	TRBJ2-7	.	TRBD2	TGCGCCAGCAGCTATAGCGGGGGGGGCTCCTACGAGCAGTACTTC	CASSYSGGGSYEQYF